The 29 T cell receptor beta chains presented below share a single source sample, sequenced in a study of blood T cells in healthy people across ages (dated by TCRdb to between 2014 and 2017). The method was 5' RACE. Sequencing instrument: Illumina HiSeq 2500. A second roughly 7 to 11 cycle PCR used a sample-barcoded 5' primer and a J-beta primer mix. TCRdb took the public reads, trimmed them with fastp at Q25, ran MiXCR for clone calling and kept in-frame beta chains. When rows share a CDR3 protein, they turn into one entry using the most common DNA and genes. In all, the sample holds hundreds of thousands of distinct CDR3 sequences, and 21% of those were seen once. 3% to 4.5% of the sample is held by the ten biggest clonotypes. Sequencing used blood. All receptors come from a man aged 65 to 85 in good health.

J is TRBJ2-7 and V is TRBV3-1, with TRBD2 identical over 13 bases. Germline CDR1 reads LGHDT; CDR2 reads YNNKEL (reference sequence). The CDR3 is 18 amino acids. The V and J ends lost 1 base and 3 bases, in that order; junction bases with no gene match: 9. The CDR3 protein is CASSQATPGLAGIYEQYF. CDR3 DNA sequence: TGTGCCAGCAGCCAAGCTACACCGGGACTAGCGGGGATCTACGAGCAGTACTTC.

The chain joins TRBV6-5 to TRBJ1-1, with 7 bases lining up with TRBD1. The ends lost 6 bases at V and 9 bases at J; junction bases unmatched: 7. This CDR3 region has 12 residues. Germline assignment: CDR1 MNHEY and CDR2 SVGAGI. The CDR3 coding sequence is TGTGCCAGCAGCCGAGGGGGCTGGAAAGCTTTCTTT. Translating gives CASSRGGWKAFF.

This clonotype appeared many times. One end of the junction fails to match germline, which may point to a read error. The rearrangement links TRBV7-7 to TRBJ2-2; D is unclear. Germline values: CDR1 SSHAT, CDR2 FNYEAQ (reference sequence). The CDR3 extends over 12 amino acids. CDR3 in amino acids: CASSTNTGELFF. Written as DNA, the CDR3 is TGTGCTAGCAGCACGAACACCGGGGAGCTGTTTTTT.

The rearrangement links TRBV28 to TRBJ2-1; 14 bases align to TRBD2. CDR3 length: 16 residues. The J segment lost 11 bases and the V segment lost 6 bases, leaving 12 bases of the junction unmatched. CDR1 is MDHEN, CDR2 SYDVKM, per germline. CDR3 DNA sequence: TGTGCCAGCAGCCAATATAAGACTAGCGGGAGGGCTAAGCAGTTCTTC. It encodes CASSQYKTSGRAKQFF.

The chain combines TRBV5-1 with TRBJ1-3; 7 bases match TRBD1. The CDR3 contains 20 residues. J lost 0 bases, V lost 4 bases, and 19 bases had no gene match. Germline V CDR1 and CDR2: SGHRS, YFSETQ. CDR3 sequence reads: CASSAVPGTAGPTSGNTIYF. CDR3 in DNA: TGCGCCAGCAGCGCGGTCCCCGGGACAGCGGGTCCTACCTCTGGAAACACCATATATTTT.

DNA for the CDR3: TGCGCCAGCAGCCCAGGGACACTCGAAGGAGAGACCCAGTACTTC. This sequence encodes CASSPGTLEGETQYF. This chain joins TRBV5-1 and TRBJ2-5, with D perhaps TRBD1 (6 bases). The CDR3 spans 15 residues. Between the trimmed V and J ends, which lost 4 bases and 4 bases, there was a span of 17 bases. Germline values: CDR1 SGHRS, CDR2 YFSETQ.

The chain carries TRBV6-1 and TRBJ2-7; possibly TRBD1 for D (6 bases). Germline V gene data show CDR1 as MNHNS and CDR2 as SASEGT. Trimming cost V 6 bases and J 8 bases, with 14 bases left between them. The length of the CDR3 is 12 residues. CDR3 region: CASRLSGDQQYF. The CDR3 nucleotides are TGTGCCAGCAGACTCTCAGGGGATCAGCAGTACTTC.

This clonotype showed up many times. V gene TRBV7-8 combines with J gene TRBJ2-5, with D possibly matching TRBD2 (6 bases). Trimming took off 2 bases at V and 5 bases at J, with 12 bases between the two ends. CDR1 is SGHVS and CDR2 is FQNEAQ in the germline V gene. This CDR3 has 14 residues. The CDR3 spells CASSLRGGEETQYF. For the CDR3, the DNA is TGTGCCAGCAGCTTAAGAGGAGGGGAGGAGACCCAGTACTTC.

A word on this clonotype: At one end, the junction sequence differs from germline, possibly due to a read error. The chain recombines TRBV7-9 with TRBJ2-5; 8 positions agree with TRBD1. The J call may be mistaken, given a closer DNA end match to TRBJ2-1. This CDR3 has 17 amino acids. CDR1 is SEHNR and CDR2 is FQNEAQ in the germline V gene (reference sequence). Written as DNA, the CDR3 is TGTGCCAGCAGCTTATGGGGTGGCAGGGGGCTCCACAATGGGCAGTTCTTC. It encodes CASSLWGGRGLHNGQFF.

At least ten counts were recorded for this clonotype. The V and J genes are TRBV20-1 and TRBJ2-5, with D perhaps TRBD1 or TRBD2 (5 bases each). The CDR3 spans 15 residues. Germline CDR1 DFQATT, CDR2 SNEGSKA (reference sequence). Trimming cost V 7 bases and J 1 base, with 19 bases left between them. CDR3 bases: TGCAGTGTTGAGCCCGGAGGACAACCCCAAGAGACCCAGTACTTC. It specifies CSVEPGGQPQETQYF.

V gene TRBV15 combines with J gene TRBJ2-1; 8 nucleotides align to TRBD2. CDR1 is LNHNV, CDR2 YYDKDF, per germline (reference sequence). Trimming took 0 bases from V and 4 from J; bases not matched to a gene: 8. The CDR3 totals 17 residues. CDR3 amino acids: CATSRDSTSGIYNEQFF. The CDR3 nucleotides read TGTGCCACCAGCAGAGATAGCACTAGCGGAATTTACAATGAGCAGTTCTTC.

This clonotype was counted between two and nine times. This rearrangement joins TRBV7-8 to TRBJ2-1; TRBD2 agrees at 9 bases. This CDR3 contains 15 residues. Germline values: CDR1 SGHVS, CDR2 FQNEAQ. Unmatched junction bases numbered 8, after V lost 0 bases and J lost 11 bases. CDR3 bases: TGTGCCAGCAGCTTAGCTGCTAGCGGGACTGCGAAGCAGTTCTTC. Its translation: CASSLAASGTAKQFF.

The chain employs TRBV28 and TRBJ2-7, with D possibly matching TRBD1 (5 bases). This CDR3 spans 13 amino acids. Germline V gives CDR1 MDHEN, CDR2 SYDVKM. Deletions cut 6 bases from V and 5 bases from J, with 14 bases between. CDR3 in amino acids: CASSEQGRDEQYF. CDR3 nucleotide sequence: TGTGCCAGCAGCGAGCAGGGTCGCGACGAGCAGTACTTC.

Concerning this clonotype: A read error is likely, as this CDR3 ends without the conserved phenylalanine or tryptophan. V usage is TRBV6-1 and J usage is TRBJ2-7; possible D gene TRBD1, 5 bases. Looked up from germline, CDR1 is MNHNS and CDR2 is SASEGT. V lost 2 bases and J lost 2, with 10 bases in between. This CDR3 contains 14 residues. The CDR3 nucleotides are TGTGCCAGCAGTGAAACAGGTTATCCCTACGAGCAGTACTCC. Translating it yields CASSETGYPYEQYS.

This clonotype was counted between two and nine times. The chain joins TRBV3-1 to TRBJ2-5; possibly TRBD1 or TRBD2 for D (5 bases each). Trimming removed 6 bases from V and 3 bases from J, with 17 bases in between. The germline CDR1 and CDR2 sequences are LGHDT and YNNKEL (reference sequence). This CDR3 spans 15 amino acids. Written as DNA, the CDR3 is TGTGCCAGCAGACGGGGACCGTCAGGAAAAGAGACCCAGTACTTC. Amino acid sequence: CASRRGPSGKETQYF.

The chain links TRBV7-2 to TRBJ2-5; no clear D gene. Germline assignment: CDR1 SGHTA and CDR2 FQGNSA. The CDR3 sequence is 13 residues long. Deletions cut 2 bases from V and 5 bases from J, with 9 bases between. CDR3 sequence (DNA): TGTGCCAGCAGCTTAAGGGCGACCGAGACCCAGTACTTC. Protein: CASSLRATETQYF.

The V and J genes are TRBV20-1 and TRBJ1-3; TRBD1 aligns across 9 bases. The CDR3 loop spans 14 amino acids. After removal of 3 bases from V and 1 base from J, the junction contained 1 base not matched to a gene. CDR1 and CDR2 (germline): DFQATT, SNEGSKA (reference sequence). DNA for the CDR3: TGCAGTGCTAGCGGGACAGGGTCTGGAAACACCATATATTTT. This translates into CSASGTGSGNTIYF.

This rearrangement joins TRBV20-1 to TRBJ2-7; 11 bases line up with TRBD2. This CDR3 contains 15 residues. In germline, CDR1 is DFQATT, CDR2 SNEGSKA (reference sequence). Trimming removed 5 bases from V and 0 bases from J; junction bases left unmatched: 6. For the CDR3, the DNA is TGCAGTGCTCCCACCACTAGCGGGAGCTCCTACGAGCAGTACTTC. This sequence encodes CSAPTTSGSSYEQYF.

The V and J genes are TRBV6-6 and TRBJ2-2; the D gene is possibly TRBD2 (5 bases). This CDR3 spans 12 amino acids. Germline assignment: CDR1 MNHNY and CDR2 SVGAGI (reference sequence). The V and J ends lost 6 bases and 4 bases respectively, with 6 bases between them. The CDR3 loop is CASRGSTGELFF. CDR3 in DNA: TGTGCCAGCAGGGGGAGCACCGGGGAGCTGTTTTTT.

This clonotype was found many times. This chain connects TRBV25-1 to TRBJ1-4, with 8 bases that match TRBD1. V shed 1 base and J 7 bases; nucleotides not matched to a gene: 2. Germline V gene lookup returns CDR1 MGHDK and CDR2 SYGVNS. The CDR3 has 14 residues. In DNA form, the CDR3 reads TGTGCCAGCAGTGAATCAGGGGGCGGTGAAAAACTGTTTTTT. Translation gives CASSESGGGEKLFF.

The V gene is TRBV12-3 or TRBV12-4, the J gene TRBJ2-2; possible D gene TRBD1, 5 bases. The CDR3 extends over 15 amino acids. With 3 bases removed from V and 4 bases from J, the gap between germline ends came to 12 bases. This chain's CDR3 is CASSFREGATGELFF. The CDR3 DNA follows: TGTGCCAGCAGTTTCAGGGAAGGGGCCACCGGGGAGCTGTTTTTT.

This clonotype has more than one count but fewer than ten. Sequence at one end of the junction differs from germline and may be a read error. The V gene is TRBV5-1, the J gene TRBJ2-7, with 7 bases lining up with TRBD2. The CDR3 runs to 13 residues. Germline loops: CDR1 SGHRS, CDR2 YFSETQ. CDR3 bases: TGCGCCAGCGGGGCGGGAGACTACAATGAGCAATTCTTC. It is translated as CASGAGDYNEQFF.

The chain employs TRBV19 and TRBJ1-3; D is perhaps TRBD1 (5 bases). Germline-derived CDR1 and CDR2 are LNHDA and SQIVND (reference sequence). This CDR3 has 15 amino acids. V gave up 3 bases and J gave up 0 bases, with 9 bases separating them. CDR3 sequence reads: CASSIGDHSGNTIYF. In nucleotides, the CDR3 is TGTGCCAGTAGTATTGGGGACCACTCTGGAAACACCATATATTTT.

This clonotype has just a few counts. This chain connects TRBV20-1 to TRBJ2-3, with D perhaps TRBD1 (5 bases). The CDR3 has 14 amino acids. The germline gives CDR1 DFQATT, CDR2 SNEGSKA (reference sequence). The V gene lost 1 base and the J gene lost 4 bases, with 12 bases spanning the gap. This chain's CDR3 is CSARGLQGPDTQYF. CDR3 coding DNA: TGCAGTGCTAGAGGACTGCAGGGTCCAGATACGCAGTATTTT.

This clonotype was recorded many times. The chain combines TRBV25-1 with TRBJ2-5; 7 nucleotides agree with TRBD1. CDR3 length equals 16 residues. Germline V gene lookup returns CDR1 MGHDK and CDR2 SYGVNS. The V segment lost 3 bases and the J segment 5 bases; nucleotides outside the gene matches: 12. Here the CDR3 reads CASSDPGQLGLETQYF. The CDR3 DNA is TGTGCCAGCAGTGACCCGGGACAGTTAGGTTTGGAGACCCAGTACTTC.

There are many counts of this clonotype. This sequence joins TRBV20-1 and TRBJ2-7, with D possibly being TRBD2 (5 bases). The V gene lost 0 bases and the J gene lost 3 bases, with 12 bases spanning the gap. The CDR3 totals 14 residues. Per germline, CDR1 DFQATT and CDR2 SNEGSKA (reference sequence). The CDR3 loop reads CSARDRSGGYEQYF. For the CDR3, the DNA is TGCAGTGCTAGAGATCGGTCCGGAGGCTACGAGCAGTACTTC.

This clonotype occurred many times. The V call is TRBV3-1, the J call TRBJ2-4; D is ambiguous. Trimming left V 3 bases short and J 0 bases short, with 9 bases between. The germline V gene has CDR1 LGHDT and CDR2 YNNKEL (reference sequence). The CDR3 runs 15 residues. DNA of the CDR3: TGTGCCAGCAGCCAGGCAGCCCTAGCCAAAAACATTCAGTACTTC. Translated, it gives CASSQAALAKNIQYF.

This sequence joins TRBV5-1 and TRBJ2-7, with 8 positions matching TRBD2. Trimming removed 2 bases from V and 0 bases from J; junction bases left unmatched: 7. Per the germline V gene, CDR1 is SGHRS and CDR2 is YFSETQ. The CDR3 extends over 16 amino acids. CDR3 in amino acids: CASSLGNSGTSYEQYF. CDR3 DNA: TGCGCCAGCAGCTTAGGGAATAGCGGGACCTCCTACGAGCAGTACTTC.

This sequence joins TRBV27 and TRBJ2-5; D tentatively reads TRBD1 or TRBD2 (5 bases each). This CDR3 has 13 residues. Trimming took off 1 base at V and 5 bases at J, with 8 bases between the two ends. Germline V lookup: CDR1 MNHEY, CDR2 SMNVEV (reference sequence). CDR3 DNA: TGTGCCAGCAGTTTATGGGACGGGGAGACCCAGTACTTC. Protein product: CASSLWDGETQYF.